This T cell receptor beta chain appears in the sequencing data of a study of patients and donors after allogeneic stem cell transplantation. This clonotype was seen only a few times. Each CDR3 protein gets one entry after TCRdb re-called the RT-PCR reads with MiXCR. The table records roughly 960,000 distinct CDR3 sequences, approximately 19% of them present only once. Germline CDR1 and CDR2: DFQATT and SNEGSKA (reference sequence). Trimming shortened V by 4 bases and J by 2 bases, and 15 bases separated the two germline ends. The CDR3 is 14 residues long. This rearrangement joins TRBV20-1 to TRBJ2-7; the D gene is possibly TRBD1 (6 bases). The sequencing sample was made of blood, either unsorted or a sorted T cell fraction (not recorded which). This sequence originates from a human donor who was either an allogeneic HSCT recipient or a stem cell or donor lymphocyte infusion donor (not recorded which). It is not recorded whose cells these are; they may come from a transplant donor. The DNA for the CDR3 is TGCAGTGCTATTAACAGGGTAGGGGCCTACGAGCAGTACTTC. As protein: CSAINRVGAYEQYF.